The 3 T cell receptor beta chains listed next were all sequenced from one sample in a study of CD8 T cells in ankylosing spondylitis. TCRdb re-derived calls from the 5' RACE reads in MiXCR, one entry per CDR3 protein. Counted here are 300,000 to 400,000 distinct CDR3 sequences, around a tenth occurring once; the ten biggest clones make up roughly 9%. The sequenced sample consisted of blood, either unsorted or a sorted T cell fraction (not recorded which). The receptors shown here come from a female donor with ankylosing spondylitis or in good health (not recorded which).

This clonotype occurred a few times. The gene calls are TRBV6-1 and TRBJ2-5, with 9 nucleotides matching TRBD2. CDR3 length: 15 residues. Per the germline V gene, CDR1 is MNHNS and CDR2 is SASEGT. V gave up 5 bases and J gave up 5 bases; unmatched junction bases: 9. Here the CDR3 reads CASSTRLAGWETQYF. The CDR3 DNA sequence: TGTGCCAGCAGTACCCGGCTAGCGGGGTGGGAGACCCAGTACTTC.

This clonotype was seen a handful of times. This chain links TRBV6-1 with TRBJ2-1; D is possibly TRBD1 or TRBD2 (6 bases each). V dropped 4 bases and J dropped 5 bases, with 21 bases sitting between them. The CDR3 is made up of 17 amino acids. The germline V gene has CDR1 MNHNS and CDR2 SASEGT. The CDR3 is CASSGTQGGPRDNEQFF. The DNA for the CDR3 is TGTGCCAGCAGTGGTACTCAAGGGGGGCCTCGGGACAATGAGCAGTTCTTC.

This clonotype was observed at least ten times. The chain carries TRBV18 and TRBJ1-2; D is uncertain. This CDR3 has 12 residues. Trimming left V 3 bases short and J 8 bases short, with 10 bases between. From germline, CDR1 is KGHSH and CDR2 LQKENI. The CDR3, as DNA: TGTGCCAGCTCACCCATGACCTGGGGCTACACCTTC. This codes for CASSPMTWGYTF. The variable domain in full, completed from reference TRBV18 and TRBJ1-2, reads NAGVMQNPRHLVRRRGQEARLRCSPMKGHSHVYWYRQLPEEGLKFMVYLQKENIIDESGMPKERFSAEFPKEGPSILRIQQVVRGDSAAYFCASSPMTWGYTFGSGTRLTVV.